Below, 8 T cell receptor beta chains from the same sample are listed, as sequenced in a study of blood T cell repertoires in COVID-19. TCRdb keeps only in-frame clones here, not all; method: immunoSEQ multiplex PCR. The data contain 200,000 to 250,000 clones, 88% of them singletons. The sequenced material came from peripheral blood. The source of these receptors is a man aged 70 or older with acute or convalescent COVID-19.

To note about this clone: Within the sample, other DNA sequences also encode this same CDR3. J is TRBJ2-7 and V is TRBV10-3; tentatively, D is TRBD2 (7 bases). CDR3 length equals 12 residues. The germline V and J ends were trimmed by 9 bases and 3 bases, with 12 bases remaining between them. Germline V CDR1 and CDR2: ENHRY, SYGVKD. CDR3 sequence: CAIGGGHYEQYF. The CDR3 DNA is TGTGCCATAGGGGGGGGGCACTACGAGCAGTACTTC.

The V call is TRBV3-1 (or the pseudogene TRBV3-2), the J call TRBJ1-1; 8 nucleotides match TRBD1. The CDR3 is 14 residues long. Germline lookup yields CDR1 LGHDT and CDR2 YNNKEL (reference sequence). J was trimmed by 6 bases and V by 3 bases; bases with no gene match: 6. The CDR3 bases are TGTGCCAGCAGCCAGACAGGGGTGTCGGCTGAAGCTTTCTTT. Amino acids: CASSQTGVSAEAFF.

V usage is TRBV28 and J usage is TRBJ2-3; 10 bases line up with TRBD1. V gave up 2 bases and J gave up 7 bases; unmatched junction bases: 9. CDR1 MDHEN and CDR2 SYDVKM come from the germline V gene. This CDR3 is 16 amino acids long. The CDR3 bases are TGTGCCAGCAGTTTAGCCTCGAGACAGGGGGCATATACGCAGTATTTT. Translating gives CASSLASRQGAYTQYF.

The genes are TRBV3-1 (or the pseudogene TRBV3-2) and TRBJ1-1; possibly TRBD1 for D (5 bases). Germline V gives CDR1 LGHDT, CDR2 YNNKEL (reference sequence). V was cut by 2 bases and J by 0 bases, with 7 bases left in between. This CDR3 region has 14 residues. The CDR3 region has the DNA TGTGCCAGCAGCCAACAGGGTGTGAACACTGAAGCTTTCTTT. The encoded protein is CASSQQGVNTEAFF.

The V and J genes are TRBV27 and TRBJ1-2; 10 bases are shared with TRBD1. Germline loops: CDR1 MNHEY, CDR2 SMNVEV (reference sequence). The CDR3 consists of 15 residues. V lost 5 bases and J lost 4; bases outside the gene matches: 7. The chain's CDR3 is CASSPDRGRSYGYTF. CDR3 DNA sequence: TGTGCCAGCAGTCCCGACAGGGGGCGAAGCTATGGCTACACCTTC.

The V and J genes are TRBV20-1 and TRBJ2-3; TRBD2 is a possible D gene (5 bases). V dropped 3 bases and J dropped 0 bases, with 13 bases sitting between them. There are 15 residues in the CDR3. Per germline, CDR1 DFQATT and CDR2 SNEGSKA (reference sequence). CDR3 sequence (DNA): TGCAGTGCTAGTCGAGGAGCGGCAAGCACAGATACGCAGTATTTT. This sequence encodes CSASRGAASTDTQYF.

The chain combines TRBV3-1 (or the pseudogene TRBV3-2) with TRBJ2-3; D is uncertain. Trimming took 2 bases from V and 0 from J, leaving 12 bases between them. The CDR3 has 16 residues. The germline V gene has CDR1 LGHDT and CDR2 YNNKEL (reference sequence). The CDR3: CASSQRYPSSTDTQYF. The CDR3, as DNA: TGTGCCAGCAGCCAACGGTACCCATCTAGCACAGATACGCAGTATTTT.

The chain has TRBV19 and TRBJ1-4, with a weak D call TRBD1 (6 bases). The V end lost 7 bases, the J end lost 4 bases, and 13 bases lay between the germline ends. Germline V CDR1 and CDR2: LNHDA, SQIVND (reference sequence). There are 14 residues in the CDR3. The CDR3 region is CASKPGQNNEKLFF. The CDR3 region has the DNA TGTGCCAGTAAACCCGGACAGAATAATGAAAAACTGTTTTTT.